This TCR beta chain is drawn from a study of T cell responses to AZD1222 COVID-19 vaccine. Study-wide results and caveats: At baseline, seropositivity was found in only a handful of AZD1222 recipients. Of spike-specific TCRs, nearly half reportedly target regions left unmutated in variants.

Concerning this clone itself: Its antigen is unknown.

The data were produced by immunoSEQ multiplex PCR, yet TCRdb's version contains in-frame clones alone and is incomplete. This sample has about 86,000 clones; 90% occur once, and the top ten carry around 3%. CDR3 length: 15 amino acids. V lost 4 bases to trimming and J lost 4 bases; unmatched junction nucleotides: 6. The germline CDR1 and CDR2 sequences are SGHTA and FQGNSA. The sequence was collected from an adult in good health. The V call is TRBV7-2, the J call TRBJ1-5, with 8 positions matching TRBD1. The sequences come from peripheral blood, collected on day 0 of AZD1222 vaccination. CDR3 sequence: CASSSRTGLNQPQHF. For the CDR3, the DNA is TGTGCCAGCAGCTCCCGGACAGGGCTGAATCAGCCCCAGCATTTT.